This T cell receptor beta chain was identified in a study of CD8+CD57+ T cells in acquired aplastic anemia. Study as a whole: Sorted CD4+ plus CD8+ cells gave DNA averaging around 3 ug. General study results and limits: Between the patient and control groups, CD8+ Simpson's diversity did not differ significantly. Sharing between patients and controls was observed for around 30 CD8+ CDR3 sequences.

Patients chosen for sequencing had shown CD8+CD57+ cell expansion by flow cytometry. Patients had not yet gotten any therapy when their blood was taken for sampling. Germline values: CDR1 DFQATT, CDR2 SNEGSKA (reference sequence). The V end was cut by 5 bases, the J end by 3 bases, with 6 bases between. The CDR3 contains 11 residues. This clonotype has only one observation. Its antigen remains unknown. The template for TCR beta VDJ and CDR3 sequence profiling was genomic DNA. TCRdb redid the calling of the reads with MiXCR, one entry per CDR3 protein. Found here are more than 200,000 distinct CDR3 sequences, about half of them singletons; the top ten hold about 20%.

The sample was sorted CD4+, CD8+, or CD8+CD57+ T cells (not recorded which) from PBMCs. The chain carries TRBV20-1 and TRBJ2-3, with D hard to call. The sequence was collected from a human donor with aplastic anemia. In DNA, the CDR3 is TGCAGTGCTCATGGGACAGATACGCAGTATTTT. This sequence encodes CSAHGTDTQYF.